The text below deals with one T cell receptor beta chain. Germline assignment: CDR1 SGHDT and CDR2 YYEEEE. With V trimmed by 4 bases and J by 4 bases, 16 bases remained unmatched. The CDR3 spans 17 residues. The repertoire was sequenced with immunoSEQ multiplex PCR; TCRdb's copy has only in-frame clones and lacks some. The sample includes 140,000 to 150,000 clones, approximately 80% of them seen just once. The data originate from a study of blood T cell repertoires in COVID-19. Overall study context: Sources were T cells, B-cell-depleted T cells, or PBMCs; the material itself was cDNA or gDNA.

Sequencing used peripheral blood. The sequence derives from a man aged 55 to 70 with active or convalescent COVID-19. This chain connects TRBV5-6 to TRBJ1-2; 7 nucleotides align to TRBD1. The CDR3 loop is CASSDPGQPSGGYGYTF. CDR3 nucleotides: TGTGCCAGCAGCGATCCGGGACAGCCGTCTGGAGGCTATGGCTACACCTTC.